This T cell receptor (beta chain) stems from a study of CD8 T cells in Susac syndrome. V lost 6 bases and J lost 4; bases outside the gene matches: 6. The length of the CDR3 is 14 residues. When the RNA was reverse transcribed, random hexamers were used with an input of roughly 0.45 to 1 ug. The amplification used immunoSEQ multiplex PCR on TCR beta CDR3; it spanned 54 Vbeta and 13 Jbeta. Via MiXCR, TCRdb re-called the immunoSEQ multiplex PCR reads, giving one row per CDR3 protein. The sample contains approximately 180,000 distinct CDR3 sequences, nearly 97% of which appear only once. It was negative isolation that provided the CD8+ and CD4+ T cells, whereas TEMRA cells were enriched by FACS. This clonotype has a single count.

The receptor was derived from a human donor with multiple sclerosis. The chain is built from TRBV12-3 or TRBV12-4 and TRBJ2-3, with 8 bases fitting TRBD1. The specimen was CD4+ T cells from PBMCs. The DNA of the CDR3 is TGTGCCAGCAGCTCCAACAGGGGGGCAGATACGCAGTATTTT. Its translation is CASSSNRGADTQYF.